Below, 8 T cell receptor beta chains from the same sample are listed, as sequenced in a study of PD-L1 blockade in urothelial cancer. Time point here: peripheral blood 6 weeks after treatment start. TCRdb keeps only in-frame clones here, not all; method: immunoSEQ multiplex PCR. The repertoire has under 70,000 clones, about 88% of them found once; the top ten carry about 11%. The sequencing here drew on PBMCs, taken around atezolizumab (anti-PD-L1) treatment. These receptors were collected from a man aged 55 to 70 with urothelial cancer.

This sequence joins TRBV5-8 and TRBJ1-5; 8 nucleotides align to TRBD1. CDR3 length: 16 amino acids. With 1 base clipped from V and 5 bases from J, the junction kept 8 bases outside the gene matches. Germline-derived CDR1 and CDR2 are SGHTS and YDEGEE. In DNA, the CDR3 is TGTGCCAGCAGCTTGCTTTCGGGACAGGATGATCAGCCCCAGCATTTT. Residues: CASSLLSGQDDQPQHF. The whole variable domain, filled in from reference TRBV5-8 and TRBJ1-5, reads EAGVTQSPTHLIKTRGQQATLRCSPISGHTSVYWYQQALGLGLQFLLWYDEGEERNRGNFPPRFSGRQFPNYSSELNVNALELEDSALYLCASSLLSGQDDQPQHFGDGTRLSIL.

This rearrangement joins TRBV5-6 to TRBJ2-7; 11 nucleotides agree with TRBD2. CDR3 length: 16 residues. Germline CDR1 is SGHDT and CDR2 is YYEEEE. V lost 3 bases and J lost 5; bases outside the gene matches: 10. CDR3 sequence: CASSSTSGRSFNEQYF. CDR3 sequence (DNA): TGTGCCAGCAGCTCTACTAGCGGGAGATCATTTAACGAGCAGTACTTC.

The genes are TRBV9 and TRBJ1-2; maybe TRBD1 (6 bases). CDR1 is SGDLS, CDR2 YYNGEE, per germline. The CDR3 runs to 13 residues. The germline V and J ends were trimmed by 4 bases and 4 bases, with 11 bases remaining between them. Here the CDR3 reads CASSNRAGYGYTF. In nucleotides, the CDR3 is TGTGCCAGCAGCAACAGGGCTGGCTATGGCTACACCTTC.

The chain is built from TRBV4-1 and TRBJ2-7; 9 bases are shared with TRBD1. Losses at the gene ends were 1 base for V and 2 bases for J; bases not matched to a gene: 6. The CDR3 sequence is 16 residues long. Germline CDR1 MGHRA, CDR2 YSYEKL. CDR3 nucleotide sequence: TGCGCCAGCAGCCAAGCTTGGGGACAGGGAACCTACGAGCAGTACTTC. Translated: CASSQAWGQGTYEQYF.

This chain connects TRBV6-5 to TRBJ1-2; D remains unclear. Trimming pared 5 bases from V and 0 bases from J, leaving 7 bases between. The CDR3 totals 13 residues. Germline CDR1 reads MNHEY; CDR2 reads SVGAGI. DNA for the CDR3: TGTGCCAGCAGTATGAGATCTAACTATGGCTACACCTTC. This translates into CASSMRSNYGYTF.

This sequence joins TRBV19 and TRBJ2-5, with a tentative D call TRBD2 (6 bases). CDR1 is LNHDA, CDR2 SQIVND, per germline (reference sequence). Deletions cut 4 bases from V and 5 bases from J, with 17 bases between. This CDR3 is 15 amino acids long. CDR3 in DNA: TGTGCCAGTAGTACGGGCGGGACTCTAAGTGAGACCCAGTACTTC. It specifies CASSTGGTLSETQYF.

The chain combines TRBV7-9 with TRBJ1-2, with TRBD1 identical over 7 bases. Germline V gene data show CDR1 as SEHNR and CDR2 as FQNEAQ (reference sequence). Trimming cost V 5 bases and J 3 bases; bases outside gene matches: 3. The CDR3 length is 13 residues. This chain's CDR3 is CASSPGQDYGYTF. CDR3 DNA: TGTGCCAGCAGCCCTGGACAGGACTATGGCTACACCTTC.

The chain carries TRBV4-3 and TRBJ2-7, with D possibly TRBD2 on 6 matching bases. Germline V gives CDR1 LGHNA, CDR2 YSLEER. This CDR3 contains 15 residues. V was cut by 0 bases and J by 3 bases, with 12 bases left in between. This CDR3 is CASSQDGGTNYEQYF. CDR3 bases: TGCGCCAGCAGCCAAGACGGGGGTACTAACTACGAGCAGTACTTC.